Described below is a single T cell receptor (beta chain) sequence and its context. Its matching antigen is unknown. This likely came from a read error, as a far larger clone is one base away. Other DNA sequences in the same sample also yield this CDR3. Germline CDR1 and CDR2: MNHNS and SASEGT. The CDR3 spans 13 residues. Trimming shortened V by 1 base and J by 4 bases, and 5 bases separated the two germline ends. The data derive from a study of shared clonotypes between healthy human individuals. Study-wide context: Aged between 18 and 49, the donors were a couple of women and a few men. Per donor, three plates held CD4 naive cells, three held CD4 memory, two held CD8 naive and one held CD8 memory.

Study-level results: Large sequencing depth failed to make sorted-subset sequencing complete, rarefaction showed.

Per the study methods: ImmunoSEQ output held junction-only sequences without quality scores, so filtering differed. Clones were read by immunoSEQ multiplex PCR, and TCRdb kept only the in-frame ones, dropping some. Clone size and V and J calls were adopted from that table, with D and trimming inferred from the DNA. The data contain about 960,000 clones, approximately 80% of them singletons. The V gene is TRBV6-1, the J gene TRBJ1-5; D unclear. This TCR derives from a young man in good health. The source material was memory CD4+ T cells sorted from blood. Subset reported: CD45RA-negative fraction. The CDR3, as DNA: TGTGCCAGCAGTGAAGGGCGGAATCAGCCCCAGCATTTT. This sequence encodes CASSEGRNQPQHF.